The next 18 T cell receptor beta chains were all read from a single sample in a study of CD8 T cells in Susac syndrome. cDNA came from about 0.5 to 1 ug RNA primed by random hexamers. MiXCR was run by TCRdb on the immunoSEQ multiplex PCR reads, yielding one entry per CDR3 protein. Of some 300,000 distinct CDR3 sequences listed, about 89% are singletons. The source material was CD8+ T cells from PBMCs. These receptor sequences come from a human donor with multiple sclerosis.

The chain has TRBV4-2 and TRBJ2-5, with D possibly called TRBD1 or TRBD2 (8 bases each). V was cut by 4 bases and J by 2 bases, with 17 bases left in between. This CDR3 has 16 amino acids. Germline V gene data show CDR1 as LGHNA and CDR2 as YNFKEQ. CDR3 nucleotides: TGTGCCAGCAGCCCTGCGGGGGGACAGGAACAAGAGACCCAGTACTTC. Its translation is CASSPAGGQEQETQYF.

This clonotype occurred once. The V call is TRBV7-6, the J call TRBJ2-1; TRBD2 is a possible D gene (6 bases). The CDR3 length is 11 residues. Germline CDR1 is SGHVS and CDR2 is FNYEAQ. Trimming shortened V by 9 bases and J by 7 bases, and 10 bases separated the two germline ends. Written as DNA, the CDR3 is TGTGCCAGTGGGACTCCAAATGAGCAGTTCTTC. Encoded protein: CASGTPNEQFF.

The chain carries TRBV15 and TRBJ1-4; TRBD1 matches at 10 bases. The CDR3 extends over 19 amino acids. V was pared by 3 bases and J by 8 bases, with 18 bases of the junction left unmatched. Germline V gene sequence: CDR1 LNHNV, CDR2 YYDKDF (reference sequence). CDR3: CATSSPPTRDRGDREKLFF. The CDR3 region has the DNA TGTGCCACCAGCAGCCCCCCTACCCGGGACAGGGGCGATAGGGAAAAACTGTTTTTT.

The chain links TRBV30 to TRBJ1-1; D is ambiguous. The V gene's germline CDR1 is GTSNPN and CDR2 SVGIG (reference sequence). The germline V and J ends were trimmed by 0 bases and 6 bases, with 11 bases remaining between them. The CDR3 is 13 residues long. The CDR3 region has the DNA TGTGCCTGGAGTGTCCTGGGGTGGTCTGAAGCTTTCTTT. The encoded protein is CAWSVLGWSEAFF. Filled out from reference TRBV30 and TRBJ1-1, the complete variable domain reads SQTIHQWPATLVQPVGSPLSLECTVEGTSNPNLYWYRQAAGRGLQLLFYSVGIGQISSEVPQNLSASRPQDRQFILSSKKLLLSDSGFYLCAWSVLGWSEAFFGQGTRLTVV.

This rearrangement joins TRBV4-3 to TRBJ2-7, with 11 positions matching TRBD1. Trimming took 1 base from V and 6 from J; bases not matched to a gene: 8. This CDR3 has 16 residues. Germline V CDR1 and CDR2: LGHNA, YSLEER. The CDR3 loop reads CASSQGPGTGGVEQYF. The CDR3 DNA reads as TGCGCCAGCAGCCAAGGCCCCGGGACAGGGGGTGTCGAGCAGTACTTC.

This clonotype was recorded a few times. V gene TRBV7-6 combines with J gene TRBJ2-5, with TRBD1 as a possible D gene (5 bases). The CDR3 spans 12 residues. Per the germline V gene, CDR1 is SGHVS and CDR2 is FNYEAQ. V shed 7 bases and J shed 3 bases, with 9 bases lying between them. The CDR3 spells CASKDTKETQYF. The DNA for the CDR3 is TGTGCCAGCAAGGACACCAAAGAGACCCAGTACTTC.

V gene TRBV2 combines with J gene TRBJ1-1; 7 nucleotides line up with TRBD1. V was clipped by 6 bases and J by 2 bases; unmatched bases: 6. Germline values: CDR1 SNHLY, CDR2 FYNNEI. CDR3 length equals 14 residues. The CDR3 is CASRPYRGNTEAFF. DNA for the CDR3: TGTGCCAGCAGGCCCTACAGGGGCAACACTGAAGCTTTCTTT.

This chain links TRBV7-9 with TRBJ1-2; 7 bases are shared with TRBD1. With 11 bases clipped from V and 0 bases from J, the junction kept 18 bases outside the gene matches. This CDR3 is 17 amino acids long. CDR1 and CDR2 (germline): SEHNR, FQNEAQ (reference sequence). CDR3 sequence: CACYDGQETISNYGYTF. CDR3 nucleotides: TGTGCCTGCTACGACGGACAGGAGACTATTTCTAACTATGGCTACACCTTC.

The chain uses TRBV28 and TRBJ2-4, with TRBD2 matching 7 bases. The CDR3 sequence is 17 residues long. Germline-derived CDR1 and CDR2 are MDHEN and SYDVKM. V dropped 4 bases and J dropped 6; count of bases not matched to a gene: 15. The DNA of the CDR3 is TGTGCCAGCAGTTCCTGGGGGGGTAGGACACCTGGAAACATTCAGTACTTC. Amino acids: CASSSWGGRTPGNIQYF.

CDR3 in amino acids: CASKPSWDPYEQYF. CDR3 nucleotide sequence: TGTGCCAGCAAACCCTCTTGGGACCCCTACGAGCAGTACTTC. V gene TRBV6-2 or TRBV6-3 combines with J gene TRBJ2-7, with D perhaps matching TRBD1 or TRBD2 (5 bases each). The CDR3 is made up of 14 amino acids. Trimming shortened V by 7 bases and J by 2 bases, and 15 bases separated the two germline ends. CDR1 is MNHEY and CDR2 is SVGEGT in the germline V gene.

The gene calls are TRBV7-8 and TRBJ2-2, with 7 bases that match TRBD1. This CDR3 is built from 15 residues. Trimming removed 7 bases from V and 2 bases from J; junction bases left unmatched: 7. Germline CDR1 and CDR2: SGHVS and FQNEAQ. CDR3 nucleotides: TGTGCCAGCACCCCGCGACAGGGCAACACCGGGGAGCTGTTTTTT. Amino acids: CASTPRQGNTGELFF.

The gene calls are TRBV4-3 and TRBJ2-3; D not resolved. The CDR3 is made up of 15 amino acids. Germline V gives CDR1 LGHNA, CDR2 YSLEER. V lost 0 bases, J lost 2 bases, and 9 bases lay in between. The CDR3 loop is CASSQEHGFTDTQYF. CDR3 sequence (DNA): TGCGCCAGCAGCCAAGAACACGGGTTCACAGATACGCAGTATTTT.

In this sample, this clonotype turned up a few times. The gene calls are TRBV9 and TRBJ2-6, with 7 bases aligning to TRBD1. With V trimmed by 4 bases and J by 4 bases, 17 bases remained unmatched. The CDR3 consists of 19 residues. Germline-derived CDR1 and CDR2 are SGDLS and YYNGEE. The CDR3 here is CASSSPRGGNRGGANVLTF. CDR3 sequence (DNA): TGTGCCAGCAGCTCCCCTAGAGGGGGAAACAGGGGAGGGGCCAACGTCCTGACTTTC.

V and J are TRBV19 and TRBJ1-5; the D gene is possibly TRBD1 (5 bases). The CDR3 runs to 15 residues. The V end was cut by 4 bases, the J end by 3 bases, with 13 bases between. The germline V gene has CDR1 LNHDA and CDR2 SQIVND (reference sequence). The CDR3 sequence: CASSRYGGNNQPQHF. For the CDR3, the DNA is TGTGCCAGTAGTAGGTATGGGGGTAACAATCAGCCCCAGCATTTT.

This clonotype was counted once. The J gene is TRBJ2-5, the V gene TRBV10-3; 13 nucleotides match TRBD2. Per the germline V gene, CDR1 is ENHRY and CDR2 is SYGVKD. The V and J ends lost 4 bases and 0 bases, in that order; junction bases with no gene match: 11. The CDR3 is made up of 19 amino acids. Here the CDR3 reads CAISGKEGLAGHNQETQYF. For the CDR3, the DNA is TGTGCCATCAGTGGGAAGGAGGGACTAGCGGGGCATAACCAAGAGACCCAGTACTTC.

This chain joins TRBV15 and TRBJ2-5, with 10 bases lining up with TRBD1. The germline V gene has CDR1 LNHNV and CDR2 YYDKDF (reference sequence). With V trimmed by 3 bases and J by 5 bases, 12 bases remained unmatched. The CDR3 consists of 17 residues. CDR3 DNA: TGTGCCACCAGCAGCCCAGACCCGGGACAGGGGCTGGAGACCCAGTACTTC. Protein: CATSSPDPGQGLETQYF.

This chain links TRBV2 with TRBJ2-7; D may be TRBD1 (7 bases). This CDR3 is built from 16 residues. V lost 6 bases and J 2 bases, leaving 20 bases between the germline ends. The germline CDR1 and CDR2 sequences are SNHLY and FYNNEI. CDR3 coding DNA: TGTGCCAGCAGGGACCCGACAGGGAGGACGGCCTACGAGCAGTACTTC. Translation: CASRDPTGRTAYEQYF.

This sequence joins TRBV4-3 and TRBJ2-3; D possibly corresponds to TRBD2 (6 bases). The CDR3 is 17 amino acids. The germline V and J ends were trimmed by 0 bases and 2 bases, with 15 bases remaining between them. Germline-derived CDR1 and CDR2 are LGHNA and YSLEER. The CDR3: CASSQDHNGGVTDTQYF. The CDR3 region has the DNA TGCGCCAGCAGCCAAGATCACAACGGCGGGGTCACAGATACGCAGTATTTT.